The 15 T cell receptor beta chains listed next were all sequenced from one sample in a study of blood T cells in healthy people across ages. Then a second PCR, running roughly 7 to 11 cycles, was carried out with a sample-barcoded 5' primer and a J-beta primer mix. TCRdb called the 5' RACE reads again in MiXCR, with one record for every CDR3 protein. Found here are 800,000 to 900,000 distinct CDR3 sequences, approximately 59% of them singletons; the top ten hold about 27%. The sequencing input was blood. All receptors derive from a man aged 25 to 40 in good health.

The chain has TRBV5-1 and TRBJ2-7; 8 nucleotides line up with TRBD2. V lost 7 bases, J lost 0 bases, and 12 bases stayed unmatched. This CDR3 has 16 amino acids. In germline, CDR1 is SGHRS, CDR2 YFSETQ. CDR3 nucleotides: TGCGCCAGCTCGACTAGCGAGGGCTTCGCCTCCTACGAGCAGTACTTC. Its translation is CASSTSEGFASYEQYF. Filled out from reference TRBV5-1 and TRBJ2-7, the complete variable domain reads KAGVTQTPRYLIKTRGQQVTLSCSPISGHRSVSWYQQTPGQGLQFLFEYFSETQRNKGNFPGRFSGRQFSNSRSEMNVSTLELGDSALYLCASSTSEGFASYEQYFGPGTRLTVT.

The chain is built from TRBV13 and TRBJ2-1; no reliable D call. Germline CDR1 PRHDT, CDR2 FYEKMQ (reference sequence). V was pared by 4 bases and J by 10 bases, with 11 bases between. The CDR3 consists of 12 residues. CDR3 sequence: CASSSAVEEQFF. For the CDR3, the DNA is TGTGCCAGCAGCTCCGCCGTTGAAGAGCAGTTCTTC.

This chain links TRBV30 with TRBJ1-2, with TRBD1 as a possible D gene (5 bases). Germline V gene sequence: CDR1 GTSNPN, CDR2 SVGIG (reference sequence). V lost 7 bases and J 5 bases, leaving 20 bases between the germline ends. There are 14 residues in the CDR3. The CDR3 DNA sequence: TGTGCCTCCCACTGGGGCATCGGGATTTATGGCTACACCTTC. Translating gives CASHWGIGIYGYTF. Supplemented by reference TRBV30 and TRBJ1-2, the full variable domain reads SQTIHQWPATLVQPVGSPLSLECTVEGTSNPNLYWYRQAAGRGLQLLFYSVGIGQISSEVPQNLSASRPQDRQFILSSKKLLLSDSGFYLCASHWGIGIYGYTFGSGTRLTVV.

Note on this clonotype: An end of the junction does not agree with germline; a read error may underlie this. The J gene is TRBJ2-1, the V gene TRBV12-3 or TRBV12-4; 11 bases are a match to TRBD2. This CDR3 comprises 16 residues. The CDR3 DNA reads TGTGCCAGCAGTCCGAGAAGTAGCGGGGGGGCCAATGAGGAGTTCTTC. This codes for CASSPRSSGGANEEFF.

V is TRBV7-2 and J is TRBJ2-4, with a tentative D call TRBD1 (6 bases). CDR1 is SGHTA, CDR2 FQGNSA, per germline. V was clipped by 5 bases and J by 13 bases, with 24 bases between them. The CDR3 length is 15 residues. The CDR3 nucleotides are TGTGCCAGCAGCCCTGCTCACACAGGGAACAATGAGCAGTACTTC. This gives the protein CASSPAHTGNNEQYF.

This sequence joins TRBV10-3 and TRBJ2-3; 9 positions agree with TRBD2. This CDR3 has 17 amino acids. Losses at the gene ends were 9 bases for V and 2 bases for J; bases not matched to a gene: 15. Per the germline V gene, CDR1 is ENHRY and CDR2 is SYGVKD. This chain's CDR3 is CAIGGGGGAIYTDTQYF. CDR3 coding DNA: TGTGCCATAGGCGGCGGCGGGGGGGCCATTTACACAGATACGCAGTATTTT.

This clonotype was detected many times. CDR3 amino acids: CASSYSGADEQFF. The CDR3 nucleotides are TGTGCCAGCAGTTACTCTGGAGCGGATGAGCAGTTCTTC. The chain employs TRBV6-5 and TRBJ2-1; a possible D gene is TRBD2 (5 bases). This CDR3 spans 13 amino acids. The V end was cut by 0 bases, the J end by 8 bases, with 8 bases between. Germline CDR1 MNHEY, CDR2 SVGAGI.

The chain uses TRBV6-2 or TRBV6-3 and TRBJ1-1; D not certain. The CDR3 totals 13 residues. Looked up from germline, CDR1 is MNHEY and CDR2 is SVGEGT. Trimming removed 0 bases at V and 4 bases at J, with 6 bases between. CDR3 DNA: TGTGCCAGCAGTTACTCCTTCAGCACTGAAGCTTTCTTT. It is translated as CASSYSFSTEAFF.

This clonotype was found many times. The chain has TRBV13 and TRBJ1-2; D remains ambiguous. Germline-derived CDR1 and CDR2 are PRHDT and FYEKMQ (reference sequence). Trimming shortened V by 2 bases and J by 2 bases, and 9 bases separated the two germline ends. The CDR3 is 14 amino acids. CDR3 coding DNA: TGTGCCAGCAGCTTAATGGGAGGGAACTATGGCTACACCTTC. Translated, it gives CASSLMGGNYGYTF.

This chain uses TRBV7-3 with TRBJ1-1, with D possibly matching TRBD1 (6 bases). Germline loops: CDR1 SGHTA, CDR2 FQGTGA. CDR3 length: 14 amino acids. The V gene lost 5 bases and the J gene lost 1 base, with 11 bases spanning the gap. The DNA for the CDR3 is TGTGCCAGCAGCCCAGGGGCCCCGAACACTGAAGCTTTCTTT. Translated, it gives CASSPGAPNTEAFF.

Only a few counts were recorded for this clonotype. This sequence joins TRBV25-1 and TRBJ1-2; 9 nucleotides line up with TRBD1. J lost 10 bases, V lost 4 bases, and 13 bases had no gene match. The CDR3 runs 15 residues. In germline, CDR1 is MGHDK, CDR2 SYGVNS. This CDR3 is CASSGPGQGSDDYTF. In nucleotides, the CDR3 is TGTGCCAGCAGTGGGCCGGGACAGGGATCCGATGACTACACCTTC.

This clonotype occurred once. The gene calls are TRBV11-1 and TRBJ2-1; 15 positions agree with TRBD2. V shed 5 bases, J shed 15 bases, and the junction held 14 bases outside the gene matches. Germline V gene sequence: CDR1 SGHAT, CDR2 FQDESV (reference sequence). CDR3 length: 16 residues. Here the CDR3 DNA reads TGTGCCAGCAGCCGCGCCGGGACTAGCGGGGGGCAAGGGAGGTTCTTC. Translating gives CASSRAGTSGGQGRFF.

This clonotype was seen more than once but under ten times. This sequence joins TRBV9 and TRBJ1-2; 12 nucleotides line up with TRBD1. This CDR3 region has 15 residues. V lost 3 bases and J lost 5; bases outside the gene matches: 5. CDR1 and CDR2 (germline): SGDLS, YYNGEE. The CDR3, as DNA: TGTGCCAGCAGCGCGGGACAGGGGGCTGGTTATGGCTACACCTTC. This gives the protein CASSAGQGAGYGYTF.

J is TRBJ2-3 and V is TRBV7-9; D is perhaps TRBD2 (5 bases). The CDR3 contains 12 residues. Germline CDR1 and CDR2: SEHNR and FQNEAQ (reference sequence). V was trimmed by 4 bases and J by 8 bases, leaving 10 bases between them. In DNA form, the CDR3 reads TGTGCCAGCAGCTCGAGGGTTCCTACGCAGTATTTT. Its translation: CASSSRVPTQYF.

V and J are TRBV5-1 and TRBJ2-1; D gene unclear. The ends were cut back, 4 bases at V and 0 bases at J, with 11 bases in the middle. CDR1 is SGHRS, CDR2 YFSETQ, per germline. The CDR3 runs 15 residues. CDR3 residues: CASSMDARSYNEQFF. The CDR3 nucleotides read TGCGCCAGCAGCATGGACGCCCGCTCCTACAATGAGCAGTTCTTC.